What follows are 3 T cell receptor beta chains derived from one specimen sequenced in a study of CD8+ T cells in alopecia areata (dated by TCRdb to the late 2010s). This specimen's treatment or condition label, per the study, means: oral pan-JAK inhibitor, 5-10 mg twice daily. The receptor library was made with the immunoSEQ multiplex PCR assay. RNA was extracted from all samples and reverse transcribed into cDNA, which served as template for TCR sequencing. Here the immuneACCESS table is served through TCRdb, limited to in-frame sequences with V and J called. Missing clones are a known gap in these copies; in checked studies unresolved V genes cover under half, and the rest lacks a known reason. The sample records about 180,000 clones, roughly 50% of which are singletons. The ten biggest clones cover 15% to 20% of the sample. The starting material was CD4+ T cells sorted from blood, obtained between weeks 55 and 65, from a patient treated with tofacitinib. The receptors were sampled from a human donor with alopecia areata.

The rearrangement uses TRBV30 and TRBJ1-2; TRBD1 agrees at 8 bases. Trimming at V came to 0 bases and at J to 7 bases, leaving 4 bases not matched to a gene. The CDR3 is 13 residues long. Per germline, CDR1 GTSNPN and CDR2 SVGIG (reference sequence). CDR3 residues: CAWSVQGAGGYTF. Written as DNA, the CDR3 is TGTGCCTGGAGTGTTCAGGGGGCCGGTGGCTACACCTTC.

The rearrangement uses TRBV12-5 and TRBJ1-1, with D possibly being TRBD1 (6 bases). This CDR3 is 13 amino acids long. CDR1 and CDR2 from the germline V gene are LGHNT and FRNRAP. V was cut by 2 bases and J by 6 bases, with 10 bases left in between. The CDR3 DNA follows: TGTGCTAGTGGTTTGCAGTCAGGGGCTGAAGCTTTCTTT. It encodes CASGLQSGAEAFF.

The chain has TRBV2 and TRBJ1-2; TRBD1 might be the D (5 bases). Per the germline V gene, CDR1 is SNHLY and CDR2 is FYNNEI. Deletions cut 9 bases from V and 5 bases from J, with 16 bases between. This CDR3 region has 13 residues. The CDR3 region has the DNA TGTGCCAGTGAACCCGGGACTACATATGGCTACACCTTC. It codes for CASEPGTTYGYTF.